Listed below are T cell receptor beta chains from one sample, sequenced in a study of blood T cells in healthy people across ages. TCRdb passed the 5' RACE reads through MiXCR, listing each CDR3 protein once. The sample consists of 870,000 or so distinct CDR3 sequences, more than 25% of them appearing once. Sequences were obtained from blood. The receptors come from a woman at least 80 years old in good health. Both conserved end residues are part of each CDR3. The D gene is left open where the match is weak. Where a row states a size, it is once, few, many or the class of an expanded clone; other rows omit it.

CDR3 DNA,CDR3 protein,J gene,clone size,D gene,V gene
TGTGCCAGCTCACCAAACCAGGGGCAAGAGACCCAGTACTTC,CASSPNQGQETQYF,TRBJ2-5,NA,NA,TRBV18
TGTGCCATCAGTGACTCTGGACAGAATCAGCCCCAGCATTTT,CAISDSGQNQPQHF,TRBJ1-5,few,NA,TRBV10-3
TGCAGTGCTAGACAGGGGCAAGGGGACAATCAGCCCCAGCATTTT,CSARQGQGDNQPQHF,TRBJ1-5,NA,NA,TRBV20-1
TGTGCCAGCAGCCAAAACAGGCGTTTGAACGCTGAAGCTTTCTTT,CASSQNRRLNAEAFF,TRBJ1-1,few,NA,TRBV3-1
TGTGCCATCAGTGGACAGGTAGACAATGAGCAGTTCTTC,CAISGQVDNEQFF,TRBJ2-1,many,NA,TRBV10-3
TGCAGCGTTGGTGATACGCAGTATTTT,CSVGDTQYF,TRBJ2-3,many,NA,TRBV29-1
TGTGCCAGCAGCTTAGACCGGGGTGTAAAGACCCAGTACTTC,CASSLDRGVKTQYF,TRBJ2-5,few,NA,TRBV7-2
TGTGCCAGCAGCTTAGAGCTGGGCGGGTACGAGCAGTACTTC,CASSLELGGYEQYF,TRBJ2-7,many,NA,TRBV7-8
TGTGCCAGCAGCTTTGTTACGGGCCTACCGGAGACCCAGTACTTC,CASSFVTGLPETQYF,TRBJ2-5,NA,NA,TRBV5-5
TGCGCCAGCAGGGGAGTCGGGGGGGCCCCCCGCGACACAGATACGCAGTATTTT,CASRGVGGAPRDTDTQYF,TRBJ2-3,many,TRBD2,TRBV10-2
TGCGCCAGCGGATATGACAGGAATGAAAAACTGTGTTTT,CASGYDRNEKLCF,TRBJ1-4,NA,NA,TRBV5-1
TGCAGTGTAGGACAGGGGCCAAAAAGTGAAGCTTTCTTT,CSVGQGPKSEAFF,TRBJ1-1,NA,TRBD1,TRBV20-1
TGTGCCAGCAGTTTTGACGGACGGAATTCACCCCTCCACTTT,CASSFDGRNSPLHF,TRBJ1-6,NA,NA,TRBV28
TGCAGTGCTAGAGGGGAGGTGAACACTGAAGCTTTCTTT,CSARGEVNTEAFF,TRBJ1-1,many,NA,TRBV20-1
TGTGCCAGCAGTCCCCGGGCGGCCCGCTCCTACAATGAGCAGTTCTTC,CASSPRAARSYNEQFF,TRBJ2-1,NA,NA,TRBV6-6
TGCGCCAGCAGCTTGAGTGGGGGGGTCTCTAGCACAGATACGCAGTATTTT,CASSLSGGVSSTDTQYF,TRBJ2-3,NA,TRBD2,TRBV5-1
TGTGCCAGCAGTTCGCTCGGGGTGAGCTCCTACAATGAGCAGTACTTC,CASSSLGVSSYNEQYF,TRBJ2-7,NA,NA,TRBV27
TGTGCCAGCAGTGCATCAGGAGGGAGCTACGAGCAGTACTTC,CASSASGGSYEQYF,TRBJ2-7,NA,NA,TRBV6-1
TGCAGTGCTGTAGCGGGGGCCACCTACAATGAGCAGTTCTTC,CSAVAGATYNEQFF,TRBJ2-1,many,TRBD2,TRBV20-1
TGTGCCAGCAGTGGACAGGGGGGTCAGCCCCAGCATTTT,CASSGQGGQPQHF,TRBJ1-5,many,TRBD1,TRBV7-9
TGCGCCAGCAGCCAAGATCCGGGAAAGGGGGTCTACAATGAGCAGTTCTTC,CASSQDPGKGVYNEQFF,TRBJ2-1,many,NA,TRBV4-1
TGTGCCAGCAGTCTAGCGGGGGCTAGAAATGAGCAGTTCTTC,CASSLAGARNEQFF,TRBJ2-1,many,TRBD2,TRBV6-6
TGTGCCAGCACCACAGGGGGAACTGAAGCTTTCTTT,CASTTGGTEAFF,TRBJ1-1,few,TRBD1,TRBV6-6
TGTGCCAGCAGTTACTCGACAGGTTTAGGACAGGCGAACACTGAAGCTTTCTTT,CASSYSTGLGQANTEAFF,TRBJ1-1,NA,TRBD1,TRBV6-5
TGTGCCAGCAGCGAGGGGGACAGGGGGCTGTCAGATACGCAGTATTTT,CASSEGDRGLSDTQYF,TRBJ2-3,NA,TRBD1,TRBV9
TGTGCCAGCAGCCGCCCCACCGTAAATGAGCAGTTCTTC,CASSRPTVNEQFF,TRBJ2-1,few,NA,TRBV7-8
TGCAGTGCTAGCCTAGCTCGTACGCAGTATTTT,CSASLARTQYF,TRBJ2-3,many,NA,TRBV20-1
TGTGCCAGCAGCGTAGCTTCCGGCGTACAAGAGACCCAGTACTTC,CASSVASGVQETQYF,TRBJ2-5,NA,NA,TRBV9
TGTGCCAGCAGCCCAGGACACGAGTCCTACGAGCAGTACTTC,CASSPGHESYEQYF,TRBJ2-7,many,NA,TRBV12-3/TRBV12-4
TGTGCCAGCAGCCAAGGCAGGGTTGTTATTGTTGAAGCTTTCTTT,CASSQGRVVIVEAFF,TRBJ1-1,NA,NA,TRBV7-9
TGCAGTGCGTCGCGAGCAGGGGACACTGAAGCTTTCTTT,CSASRAGDTEAFF,TRBJ1-1,many,NA,TRBV20-1
TGTGCCAGCAGCCGTAATACCGACAGCCTGAGCTCCTACGAGCAGTACTTC,CASSRNTDSLSSYEQYF,TRBJ2-7,NA,NA,TRBV7-8
TGTGCCAGCAGTCTCCCCGGGACTAGCGGGGGCGGCGATACGCAGTATTTT,CASSLPGTSGGGDTQYF,TRBJ2-3,many,TRBD2,TRBV27
TGCGCCAGCAGCTTGGACATGCGCGGAACTGAAGCTTTCTTT,CASSLDMRGTEAFF,TRBJ1-1,many,NA,TRBV5-1
TGTGCCAGCAGCTTAGTTACCCTCGGGACACCCTATGGCTACACCTTC,CASSLVTLGTPYGYTF,TRBJ1-2,many,NA,TRBV7-9